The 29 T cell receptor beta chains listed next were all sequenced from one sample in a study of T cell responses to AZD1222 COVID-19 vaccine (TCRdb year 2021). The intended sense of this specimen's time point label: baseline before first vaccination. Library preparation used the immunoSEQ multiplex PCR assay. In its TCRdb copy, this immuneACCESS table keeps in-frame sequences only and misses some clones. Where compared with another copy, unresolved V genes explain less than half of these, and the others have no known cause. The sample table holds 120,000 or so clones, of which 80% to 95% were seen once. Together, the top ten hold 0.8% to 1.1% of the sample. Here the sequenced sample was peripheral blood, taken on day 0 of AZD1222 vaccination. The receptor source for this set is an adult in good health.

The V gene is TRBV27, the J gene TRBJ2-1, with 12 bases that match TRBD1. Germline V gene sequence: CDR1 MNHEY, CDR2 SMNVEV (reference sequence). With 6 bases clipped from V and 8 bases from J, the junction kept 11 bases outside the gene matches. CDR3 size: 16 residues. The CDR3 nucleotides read TGTGCCAGCAGGTCTAGACCGGGACAGGGGGCCCATGAGCAGTTCTTC. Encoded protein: CASRSRPGQGAHEQFF.

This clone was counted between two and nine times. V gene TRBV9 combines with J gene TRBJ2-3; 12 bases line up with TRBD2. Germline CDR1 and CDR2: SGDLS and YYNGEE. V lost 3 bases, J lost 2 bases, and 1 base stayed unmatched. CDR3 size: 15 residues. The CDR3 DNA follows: TGTGCCAGCAGCGGACTAGCGGGAGTCACAGATACGCAGTATTTT. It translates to CASSGLAGVTDTQYF.

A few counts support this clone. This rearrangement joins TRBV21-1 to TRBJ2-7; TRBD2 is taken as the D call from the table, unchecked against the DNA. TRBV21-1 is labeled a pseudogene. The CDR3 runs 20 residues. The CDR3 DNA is TGTGCCAGCAGCCCCCGTGCACGTGGGACAAAACTAGCGGGAGAGTACGAGCAGTACTTC. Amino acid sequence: CASSPRARGTKLAGEYEQYF.

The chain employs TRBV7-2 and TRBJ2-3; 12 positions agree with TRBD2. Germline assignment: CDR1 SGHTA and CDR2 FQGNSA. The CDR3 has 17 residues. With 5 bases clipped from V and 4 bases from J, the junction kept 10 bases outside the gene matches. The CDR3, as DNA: TGTGCCAGCAGCCTCCAGTGGACTAGCGGGAACCCAGATACGCAGTATTTT. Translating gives CASSLQWTSGNPDTQYF.

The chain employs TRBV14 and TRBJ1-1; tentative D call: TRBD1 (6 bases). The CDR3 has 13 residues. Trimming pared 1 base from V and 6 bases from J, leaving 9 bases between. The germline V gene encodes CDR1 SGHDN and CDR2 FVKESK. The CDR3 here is CASSQVSGAEAFF. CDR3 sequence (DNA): TGTGCCAGCAGCCAAGTCTCAGGGGCTGAAGCTTTCTTT.

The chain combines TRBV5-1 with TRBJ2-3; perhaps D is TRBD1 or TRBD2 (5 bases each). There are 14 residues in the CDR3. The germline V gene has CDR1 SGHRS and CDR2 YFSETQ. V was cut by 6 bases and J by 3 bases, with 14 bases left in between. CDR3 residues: CASKTGTLTDTQYF. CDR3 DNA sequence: TGCGCCAGCAAGACCGGGACCCTTACAGATACGCAGTATTTT.

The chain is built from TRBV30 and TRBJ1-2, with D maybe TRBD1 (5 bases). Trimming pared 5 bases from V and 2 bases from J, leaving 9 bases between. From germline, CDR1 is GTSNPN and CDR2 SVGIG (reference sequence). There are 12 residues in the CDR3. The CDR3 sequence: CAWSRENYGYTF. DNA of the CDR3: TGTGCCTGGTCCAGGGAAAACTATGGCTACACCTTC.

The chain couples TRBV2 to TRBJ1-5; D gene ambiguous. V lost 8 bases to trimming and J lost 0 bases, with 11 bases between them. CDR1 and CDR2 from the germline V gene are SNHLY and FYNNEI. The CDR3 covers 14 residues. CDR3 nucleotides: TGTGCCAGCGAGGGAGTTTATAGCAATCAGCCCCAGCATTTT. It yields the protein CASEGVYSNQPQHF.

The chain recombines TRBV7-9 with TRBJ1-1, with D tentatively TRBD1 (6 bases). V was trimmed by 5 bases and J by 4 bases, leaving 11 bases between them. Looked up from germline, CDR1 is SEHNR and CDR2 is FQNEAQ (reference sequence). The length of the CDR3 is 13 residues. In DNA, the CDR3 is TGTGCCAGCAGCCCAGGGGTAAGCACTGAAGCTTTCTTT. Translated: CASSPGVSTEAFF.

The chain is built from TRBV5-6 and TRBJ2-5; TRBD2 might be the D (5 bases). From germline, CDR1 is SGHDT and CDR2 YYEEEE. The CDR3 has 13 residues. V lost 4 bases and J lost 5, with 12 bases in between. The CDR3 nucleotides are TGTGCCAGCAGCCCGGGAATAGTGGAGACCCAGTACTTC. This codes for CASSPGIVETQYF.

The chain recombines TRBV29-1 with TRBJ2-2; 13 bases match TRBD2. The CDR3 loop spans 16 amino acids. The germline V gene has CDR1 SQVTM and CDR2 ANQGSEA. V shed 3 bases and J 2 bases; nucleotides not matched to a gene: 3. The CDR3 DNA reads TGCAGCGTTGACGGACTAGCGGGAGTCAACACCGGGGAGCTGTTTTTT. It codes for CSVDGLAGVNTGELFF.

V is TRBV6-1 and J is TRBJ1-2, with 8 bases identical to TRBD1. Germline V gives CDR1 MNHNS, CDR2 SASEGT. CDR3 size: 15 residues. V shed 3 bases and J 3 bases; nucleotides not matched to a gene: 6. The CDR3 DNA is TGTGCCAGCAGTGAGGGGGCAGGGGGCTACTATGGCTACACCTTC. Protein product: CASSEGAGGYYGYTF.

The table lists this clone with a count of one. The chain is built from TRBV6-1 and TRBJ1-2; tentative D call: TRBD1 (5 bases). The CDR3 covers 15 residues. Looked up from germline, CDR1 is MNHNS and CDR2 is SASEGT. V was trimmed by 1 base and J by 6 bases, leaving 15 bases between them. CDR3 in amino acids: CASSEGARGIDGYTF. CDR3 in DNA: TGTGCCAGCAGTGAAGGGGCTAGGGGAATCGATGGCTACACCTTC.

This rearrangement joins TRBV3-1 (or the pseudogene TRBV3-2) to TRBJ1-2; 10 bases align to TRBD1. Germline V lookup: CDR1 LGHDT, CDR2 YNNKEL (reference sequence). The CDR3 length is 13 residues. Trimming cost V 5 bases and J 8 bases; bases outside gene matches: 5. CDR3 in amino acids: CASSYRDRGGYTF. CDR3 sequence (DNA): TGTGCCAGCAGCTACCGGGACAGGGGAGGCTACACCTTC.

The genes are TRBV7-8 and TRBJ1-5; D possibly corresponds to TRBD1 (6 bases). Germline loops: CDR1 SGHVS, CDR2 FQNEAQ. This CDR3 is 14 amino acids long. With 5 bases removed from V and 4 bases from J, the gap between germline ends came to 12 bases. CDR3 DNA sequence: TGTGCCAGCAGCCCTGGCCAGGGGAATCAGCCCCAGCATTTT. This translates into CASSPGQGNQPQHF.

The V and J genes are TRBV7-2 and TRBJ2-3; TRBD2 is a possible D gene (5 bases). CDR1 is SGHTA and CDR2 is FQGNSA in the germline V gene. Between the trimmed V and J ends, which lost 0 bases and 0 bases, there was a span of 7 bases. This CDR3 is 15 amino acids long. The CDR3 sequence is CASSLAPGSTDTQYF. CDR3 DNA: TGTGCCAGCAGCTTAGCCCCGGGAAGCACAGATACGCAGTATTTT.

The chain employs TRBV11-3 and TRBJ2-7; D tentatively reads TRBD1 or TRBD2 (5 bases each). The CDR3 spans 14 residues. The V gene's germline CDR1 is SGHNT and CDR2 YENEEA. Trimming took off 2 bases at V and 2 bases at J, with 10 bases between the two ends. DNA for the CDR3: TGTGCCAGCAGCTTAAGTCGGGACCCCTACGAGCAGTACTTC. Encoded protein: CASSLSRDPYEQYF.

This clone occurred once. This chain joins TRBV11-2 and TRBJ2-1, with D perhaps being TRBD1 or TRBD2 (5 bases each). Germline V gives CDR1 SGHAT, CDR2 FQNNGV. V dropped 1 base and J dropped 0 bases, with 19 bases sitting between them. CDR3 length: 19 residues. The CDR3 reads CASSLVAPGTRRSYNEQFF. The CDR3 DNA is TGTGCCAGCAGCTTAGTTGCCCCCGGGACGAGACGCTCCTACAATGAGCAGTTCTTC.

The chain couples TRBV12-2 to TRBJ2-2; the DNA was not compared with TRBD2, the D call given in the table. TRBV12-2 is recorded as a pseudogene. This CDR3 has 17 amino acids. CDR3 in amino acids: CASRLGEAHINTGELFF. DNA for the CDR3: TGTGCAAGTCGCTTAGGAGAAGCCCATATCAACACCGGGGAGCTGTTTTTT.

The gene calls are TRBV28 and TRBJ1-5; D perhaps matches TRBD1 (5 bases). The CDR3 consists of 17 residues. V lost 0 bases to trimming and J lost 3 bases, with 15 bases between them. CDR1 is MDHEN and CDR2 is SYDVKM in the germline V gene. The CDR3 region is CASSLWEGLGFNQPQHF. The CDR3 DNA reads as TGTGCCAGCAGTTTATGGGAGGGGCTGGGTTTCAATCAGCCCCAGCATTTT.

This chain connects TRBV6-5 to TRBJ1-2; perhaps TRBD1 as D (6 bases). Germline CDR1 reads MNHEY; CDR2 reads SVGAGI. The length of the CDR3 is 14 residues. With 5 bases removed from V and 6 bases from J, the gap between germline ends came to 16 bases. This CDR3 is CASSNRGGRDGYTF. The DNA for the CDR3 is TGTGCCAGCAGTAATCGAGGGGGTAGGGATGGCTACACCTTC.

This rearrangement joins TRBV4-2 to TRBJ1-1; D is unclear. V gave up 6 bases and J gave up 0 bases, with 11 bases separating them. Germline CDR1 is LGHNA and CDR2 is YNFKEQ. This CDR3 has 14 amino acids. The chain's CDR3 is CASRMEQMNTEAFF. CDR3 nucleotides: TGTGCCAGCAGAATGGAACAGATGAACACTGAAGCTTTCTTT.

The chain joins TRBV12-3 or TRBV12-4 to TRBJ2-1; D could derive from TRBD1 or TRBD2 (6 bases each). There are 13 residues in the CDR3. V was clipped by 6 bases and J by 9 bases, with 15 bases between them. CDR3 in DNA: TGTGCCAGCAGGGAGAGGGGGGTGGGTGAGCAGTTCTTC. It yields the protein CASRERGVGEQFF.

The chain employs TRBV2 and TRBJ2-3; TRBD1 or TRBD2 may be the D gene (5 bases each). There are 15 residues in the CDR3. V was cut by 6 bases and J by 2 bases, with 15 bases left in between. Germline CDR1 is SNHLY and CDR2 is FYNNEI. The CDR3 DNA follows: TGTGCCAGCAGGATTGGGACCCAGAACACAGATACGCAGTATTTT. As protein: CASRIGTQNTDTQYF.

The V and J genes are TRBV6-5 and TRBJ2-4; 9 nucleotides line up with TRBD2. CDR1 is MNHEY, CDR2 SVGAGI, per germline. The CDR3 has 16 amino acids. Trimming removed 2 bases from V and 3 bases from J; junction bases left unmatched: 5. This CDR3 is CASSYLGAGGKNIQYF. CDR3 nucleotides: TGTGCCAGCAGTTACCTGGGAGCGGGAGGCAAAAACATTCAGTACTTC.

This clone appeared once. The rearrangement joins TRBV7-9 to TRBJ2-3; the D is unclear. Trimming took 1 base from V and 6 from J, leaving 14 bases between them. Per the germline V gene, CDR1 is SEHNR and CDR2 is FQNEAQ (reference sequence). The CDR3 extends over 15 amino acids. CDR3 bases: TGTGCCAGCAGCTTAGGATACCCCCGAGAGGATACGCAGTATTTT. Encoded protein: CASSLGYPREDTQYF.

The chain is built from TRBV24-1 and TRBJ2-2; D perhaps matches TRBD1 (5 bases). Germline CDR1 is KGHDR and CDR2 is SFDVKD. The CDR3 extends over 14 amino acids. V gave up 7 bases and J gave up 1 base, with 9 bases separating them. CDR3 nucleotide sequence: TGTGCCACCAGGGGCAGGGTGAACACCGGGGAGCTGTTTTTT. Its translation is CATRGRVNTGELFF.

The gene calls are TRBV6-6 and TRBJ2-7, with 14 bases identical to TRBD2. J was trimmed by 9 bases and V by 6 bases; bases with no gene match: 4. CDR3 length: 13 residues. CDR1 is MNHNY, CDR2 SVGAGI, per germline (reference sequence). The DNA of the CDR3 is TGTGCCAGCAGGCAGGGGACTAGCGGGAGGCAGTACTTC. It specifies CASRQGTSGRQYF.

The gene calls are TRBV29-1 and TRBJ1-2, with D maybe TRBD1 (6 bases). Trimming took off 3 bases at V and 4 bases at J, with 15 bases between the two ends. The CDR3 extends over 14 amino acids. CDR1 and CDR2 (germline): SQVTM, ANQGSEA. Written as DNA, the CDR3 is TGCAGCGTTGAGGTTCCAGGGGTCAGCTATGGCTACACCTTC. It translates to CSVEVPGVSYGYTF.